The 12 T cell receptor beta chains in this list originate from one sample, sequenced in a study of blood T cell repertoires in COVID-19. TCRdb's table, derived via immunoSEQ multiplex PCR, lists solely in-frame clones and lacks some. The sample records tens of thousands of clones, almost 85% being singletons. Sequencing input: peripheral blood. The receptors come from a man in his forties or fifties with active or convalescent COVID-19.

The DNA for the CDR3 is TGTGCCAGCAGCTTGGGACGGGACACTGAAGCTTTCTTT. Protein sequence: CASSLGRDTEAFF. The rearrangement links TRBV5-6 to TRBJ1-1, with D hard to call. The V gene lost 0 bases and the J gene lost 3 bases, with 6 bases spanning the gap. Looked up from germline, CDR1 is SGHDT and CDR2 is YYEEEE. The CDR3 covers 13 residues.

V and J are TRBV19 and TRBJ1-6; D gene unclear. The CDR3 length is 14 residues. CDR1 and CDR2 (germline): LNHDA, SQIVND (reference sequence). The V and J ends lost 7 bases and 4 bases respectively, with 11 bases between them. The CDR3 protein is CASTAGEYNSPLHF. In DNA, the CDR3 is TGTGCCAGTACAGCAGGCGAGTATAATTCACCCCTCCACTTT. The entire variable domain, with the rest obtained from reference TRBV19 and TRBJ1-6, is as follows: DGGITQSPKYLFRKEGQNVTLSCEQNLNHDAMYWYRQDPGQGLRLIYYSQIVNDFQKGDIAEGYSVSREKKESFPLTVTSAQKNPTAFYLCASTAGEYNSPLHFGNGTRLTVT.

This chain links TRBV5-4 with TRBJ2-1; D unclear. The CDR3 is made up of 15 amino acids. The germline V gene has CDR1 SGHNT and CDR2 YYREEE (reference sequence). The V end was cut by 0 bases, the J end by 3 bases, with 10 bases between. CDR3 residues: CASSLDAGYYNEQFF. CDR3 nucleotides: TGTGCCAGCAGCTTGGATGCAGGCTACTACAATGAGCAGTTCTTC.

Concerning this clone: Other nucleotide sequences in the sample specify the same CDR3. The V call is TRBV28, the J call TRBJ1-5, with 8 bases identical to TRBD1. CDR1 and CDR2 (germline): MDHEN, SYDVKM. The CDR3 sequence is 14 residues long. Losses at the gene ends were 4 bases for V and 4 bases for J; bases not matched to a gene: 3. In DNA form, the CDR3 reads TGTGCCAGCAGTTCCGGGACAGGTAATCAGCCCCAGCATTTT. Translating it yields CASSSGTGNQPQHF.

The sample holds a few counts of this clone. The chain links TRBV6-5 to TRBJ1-1; tentatively, D is TRBD1 (5 bases). The CDR3 is 14 amino acids. Trimming pared 5 bases from V and 3 bases from J, leaving 13 bases between. Germline CDR1 reads MNHEY; CDR2 reads SVGAGI. The CDR3: CASSNRSPHTEAFF. DNA of the CDR3: TGTGCCAGCAGTAACAGGTCCCCCCACACTGAAGCTTTCTTT.

This chain uses TRBV24-1 with TRBJ1-5; 8 bases fit TRBD1. With V trimmed by 3 bases and J by 4 bases, 1 base remained unmatched. The V gene's germline CDR1 is KGHDR and CDR2 SFDVKD. The CDR3 is made up of 14 amino acids. CDR3 protein: CATSDRTGNQPQHF. The CDR3 DNA reads TGTGCCACCAGTGATAGGACAGGGAATCAGCCCCAGCATTTT.

The chain employs TRBV6-1 and TRBJ1-3; no definite D call. Germline V CDR1 and CDR2: MNHNS, SASEGT. Trimming stripped 7 bases from V and 0 bases from J, with 7 bases between. The CDR3 spans 13 residues. The CDR3 region has the DNA TGTGCCAGCACTCCGAGCTCTGGAAACACCATATATTTT. Translated, it gives CASTPSSGNTIYF.

This clone was recorded many times. In DNA form, the CDR3 reads TGCGCCAGCAGTCCCCTACAGGGGGCTGGAGATACGCAGTATTTT. Amino acid sequence: CASSPLQGAGDTQYF. The chain uses TRBV10-1 and TRBJ2-3, with TRBD1 matching over 9 bases. The CDR3 contains 15 residues. V dropped 5 bases and J dropped 5; count of bases not matched to a gene: 8. CDR1 is WNHNN, CDR2 SYGVQD, per germline (reference sequence).

This clone was counted once. The rearrangement uses TRBV2 and TRBJ2-4, with D perhaps TRBD2 (6 bases). Trimming shortened V by 2 bases and J by 0 bases, and 14 bases separated the two germline ends. Germline V lookup: CDR1 SNHLY, CDR2 FYNNEI. This CDR3 has 17 amino acids. The CDR3: CASSESSGLLAKNIQYF. The CDR3 bases are TGTGCCAGCAGTGAAAGTAGCGGACTTCTAGCCAAAAACATTCAGTACTTC.

This clone was recorded once. V gene TRBV3-1 (or the pseudogene TRBV3-2) combines with J gene TRBJ1-1; 10 bases match TRBD1. This CDR3 is built from 14 residues. Germline lookup yields CDR1 LGHDT and CDR2 YNNKEL (reference sequence). The J segment lost 3 bases and the V segment lost 6 bases, leaving 4 bases of the junction unmatched. CDR3 residues: CASRPGTGDTEAFF. DNA of the CDR3: TGTGCCAGCAGACCCGGGACAGGGGACACTGAAGCTTTCTTT.

The chain employs TRBV19 and TRBJ2-5; 7 bases fit TRBD1. J was trimmed by 2 bases and V by 6 bases; bases with no gene match: 3. This CDR3 is 13 amino acids long. Germline assignment: CDR1 LNHDA and CDR2 SQIVND (reference sequence). CDR3 loop: CASRPGQQETQYF. CDR3 coding DNA: TGTGCCAGTAGGCCGGGACAGCAAGAGACCCAGTACTTC.

The chain combines TRBV5-1 with TRBJ2-5, with TRBD2 matching over 8 bases. Losses at the gene ends were 4 bases for V and 3 bases for J; bases not matched to a gene: 14. The CDR3 runs 17 residues. Germline V lookup: CDR1 SGHRS, CDR2 YFSETQ. CDR3 loop: CASSPSFGGAAEETQYF. Here the CDR3 DNA reads TGCGCCAGCAGCCCGTCCTTCGGGGGGGCCGCTGAAGAGACCCAGTACTTC. Full variable domain (missing parts from reference TRBV5-1 and TRBJ2-5): KAGVTQTPRYLIKTRGQQVTLSCSPISGHRSVSWYQQTPGQGLQFLFEYFSETQRNKGNFPGRFSGRQFSNSRSEMNVSTLELGDSALYLCASSPSFGGAAEETQYFGPGTRLLVL.